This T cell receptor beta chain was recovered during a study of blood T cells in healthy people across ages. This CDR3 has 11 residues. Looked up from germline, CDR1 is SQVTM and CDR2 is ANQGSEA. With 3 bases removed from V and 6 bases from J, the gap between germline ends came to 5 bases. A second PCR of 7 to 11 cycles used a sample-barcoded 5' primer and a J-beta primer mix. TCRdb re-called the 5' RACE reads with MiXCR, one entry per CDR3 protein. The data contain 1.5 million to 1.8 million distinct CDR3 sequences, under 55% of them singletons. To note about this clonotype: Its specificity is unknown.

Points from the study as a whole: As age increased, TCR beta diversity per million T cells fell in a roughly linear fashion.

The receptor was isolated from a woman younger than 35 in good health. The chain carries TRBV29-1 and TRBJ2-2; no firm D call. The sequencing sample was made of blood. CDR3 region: CSVDFSGELFF. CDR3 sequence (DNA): TGCAGCGTTGATTTTTCCGGGGAGCTGTTTTTT.